These 9 T cell receptor beta chains were sequenced from one sample in a study of blood T cells in healthy people across ages. It was with a sample-barcoded 5' primer and a J-beta primer mix that a second PCR of roughly 6 to 12 cycles was run. Each CDR3 protein is one row after TCRdb ran MiXCR on the 5' RACE reads. The table includes 1 million or so distinct CDR3 sequences, approximately 26% detected once. The same data also went into a second study, on T cells of mothers and their children.

The specimen sequenced was blood. The source is a girl aged 2-9 years in good health.

This clonotype was counted between two and nine times. V is TRBV10-3 and J is TRBJ2-5, with TRBD1 matching 8 bases. Germline V gives CDR1 ENHRY, CDR2 SYGVKD. Trimming removed 3 bases from V and 4 bases from J; junction bases left unmatched: 10. There are 16 residues in the CDR3. The DNA of the CDR3 is TGTGCCATCAGTGACCCCGGGACAGGAGGAGGAGAGACCCAGTACTTC. It translates to CAISDPGTGGGETQYF.

There are a few counts of this clonotype. The chain joins TRBV15 to TRBJ2-5; D not resolved. The end of the DNA aligns better with TRBJ2-7, so the J call may be wrong. The V gene's germline CDR1 is LNHNV and CDR2 YYDKDF (reference sequence). The CDR3 totals 15 residues. The CDR3 is CATSTGPDKNYEQYF. CDR3 coding DNA: TGTGCCACCAGCACTGGACCAGATAAAAACTACGAGCAGTACTTC.

The chain is built from TRBV19 and TRBJ1-1, with 7 nucleotides matching TRBD1. Germline assignment: CDR1 LNHDA and CDR2 SQIVND (reference sequence). The CDR3 covers 16 residues. V trimming: 7 bases; J trimming: 0 bases; junction bases outside the gene matches: 11. The CDR3 region is CASTFGTGAMNTEAFF. The CDR3 nucleotides are TGTGCCAGTACATTTGGTACAGGGGCGATGAACACTGAAGCTTTCTTT.

The chain carries TRBV7-2 and TRBJ2-7; 9 nucleotides match TRBD2. Germline V CDR1 and CDR2: SGHTA, FQGNSA. The V gene end was trimmed by 4 bases and the J gene end by 3 bases; junction bases not matched to a gene: 4. The CDR3 is 14 residues long. The CDR3 region has the DNA TGTGCCAGCAGCTGGGGCGGGGGGGGCTACGAGCAGTACTTC. Protein: CASSWGGGGYEQYF.

The rearrangement links TRBV28 to TRBJ1-2, with D hard to call. Trimming shortened V by 4 bases and J by 0 bases, and 3 bases separated the two germline ends. Germline CDR1 and CDR2: MDHEN and SYDVKM. This CDR3 spans 12 amino acids. CDR3 coding DNA: TGTGCCAGCAGTTCTACTAACTATGGCTACACCTTC. Protein product: CASSSTNYGYTF.

This clonotype has just a few counts. V gene TRBV5-1 combines with J gene TRBJ1-2; D unresolved. The CDR3 runs 14 residues. The germline V and J ends were trimmed by 1 base and 6 bases, with 13 bases remaining between them. Germline V gene data show CDR1 as SGHRS and CDR2 as YFSETQ. The CDR3 DNA reads as TGCGCCAGCAGCTTGAGGCCCCTCGGGCATGGCTACACCTTC. Amino acids: CASSLRPLGHGYTF. The variable domain in full, with the rest retrieved from reference TRBV5-1 and TRBJ1-2, is KAGVTQTPRYLIKTRGQQVTLSCSPISGHRSVSWYQQTPGQGLQFLFEYFSETQRNKGNFPGRFSGRQFSNSRSEMNVSTLELGDSALYLCASSLRPLGHGYTFGSGTRLTVV.

This clonotype was observed a few times. V gene TRBV12-3 or TRBV12-4 combines with J gene TRBJ1-5, with D unclear. Trimming stripped 2 bases from V and 0 bases from J, with 5 bases between. The CDR3 contains 14 residues. CDR3 in DNA: TGTGCCAGCAGTTTAAGCAGTAGCAATCAGCCCCAGCATTTT. Translation: CASSLSSSNQPQHF.

This clonotype was observed a few times. The V and J genes are TRBV28 and TRBJ2-2; 7 positions match TRBD2. The junction had 3 bases not matched to a gene; V was cut back by 7 bases and J by 4 bases. The CDR3 totals 13 residues. CDR1 MDHEN and CDR2 SYDVKM come from the germline V gene. The CDR3 DNA follows: TGTGCCAGCACTCCGGGAGGCACCGGGGAGCTGTTTTTT. It codes for CASTPGGTGELFF.

V and J are TRBV29-1 and TRBJ2-3, with D perhaps TRBD1 (5 bases). The germline V gene encodes CDR1 SQVTM and CDR2 ANQGSEA. Deletions cut 2 bases from V and 2 bases from J, with 14 bases between. CDR3 length equals 15 residues. CDR3 sequence: CSVEPQGSTTDTQYF. CDR3 nucleotide sequence: TGCAGCGTTGAACCGCAGGGTAGCACCACAGATACGCAGTATTTT.